The T cell receptor (beta chain) described here comes from a study of neurological immune-mediated disorders. Whole-study results and caveats: No expanded-clone CDR3 amino acid sequence recurred across subjects, suggesting private TCR-beta repertoires.

Germline loops: CDR1 DFQATT, CDR2 SNEGSKA (reference sequence). The CDR3 sequence is 14 residues long. The ends were cut back, 3 bases at V and 4 bases at J, with 15 bases in the middle. Whenever a sequencing run was performed, it yielded over 180 million TCR-beta sequences from 15-18 subjects. TCRdb analysed the 5' RACE reads with MiXCR anew, one entry per CDR3 protein. The sample includes some 38,000 distinct CDR3 sequences, 4.8% of them seen just once. This clonotype was found many times. Its matching antigen is unknown. Sorted libraries used about 930,000 CD4+ or CD8+ T cells. The V gene is TRBV20-1, the J gene TRBJ2-5, with TRBD2 as a possible D gene (7 bases). The sequence derives from a man younger than 35 in good health. The specimen sequenced was CD4+ T cells from blood. CDR3 region: CSARMGGPGETQYF. As DNA, the CDR3 is TGCAGTGCTAGGATGGGGGGGCCTGGAGAGACCCAGTACTTC.